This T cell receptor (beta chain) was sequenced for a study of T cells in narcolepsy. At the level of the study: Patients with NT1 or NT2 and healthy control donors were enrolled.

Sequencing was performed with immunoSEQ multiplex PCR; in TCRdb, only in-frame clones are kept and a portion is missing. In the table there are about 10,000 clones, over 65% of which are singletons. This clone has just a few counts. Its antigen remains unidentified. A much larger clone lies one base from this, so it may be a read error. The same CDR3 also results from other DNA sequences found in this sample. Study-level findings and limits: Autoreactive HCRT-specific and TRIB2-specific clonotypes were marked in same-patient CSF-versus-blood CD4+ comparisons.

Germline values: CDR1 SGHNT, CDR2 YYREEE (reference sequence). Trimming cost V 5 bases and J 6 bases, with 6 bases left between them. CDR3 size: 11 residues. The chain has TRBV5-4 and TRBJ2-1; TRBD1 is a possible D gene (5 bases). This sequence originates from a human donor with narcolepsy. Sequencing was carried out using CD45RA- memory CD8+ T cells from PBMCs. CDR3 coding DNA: TGTGCCAGCAGTCAGGGCAATGAGCAGTTCTTC. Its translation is CASSQGNEQFF.